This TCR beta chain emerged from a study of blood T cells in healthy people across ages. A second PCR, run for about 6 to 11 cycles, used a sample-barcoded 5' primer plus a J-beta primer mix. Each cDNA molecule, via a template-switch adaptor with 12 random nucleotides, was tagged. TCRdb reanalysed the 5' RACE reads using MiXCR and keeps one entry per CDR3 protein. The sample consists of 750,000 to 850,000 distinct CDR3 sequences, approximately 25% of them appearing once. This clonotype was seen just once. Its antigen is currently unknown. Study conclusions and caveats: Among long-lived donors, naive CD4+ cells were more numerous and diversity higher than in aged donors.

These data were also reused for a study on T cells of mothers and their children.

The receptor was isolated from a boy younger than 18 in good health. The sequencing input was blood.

The CDR3 DNA sequence: TGTGCCAGCAGTGACTCCGGTCGGGGGCAAGAGACCCAGTACTTC. This encodes CASSDSGRGQETQYF. This chain links TRBV2 with TRBJ2-5, with a weak D call TRBD2 (6 bases). In germline, CDR1 is SNHLY, CDR2 FYNNEI. There are 15 residues in the CDR3. Trimming shortened V by 3 bases and J by 2 bases, and 13 bases separated the two germline ends.